What follows are 21 T cell receptor beta chains derived from one specimen sequenced in a study of blood T cell repertoires in COVID-19. Clones were sequenced by immunoSEQ multiplex PCR, and TCRdb holds only the in-frame ones, with some missing. The top ten clones hold more than 6.5% of a sample with around 150,000 clones, about 85% of them seen once. Sequences were obtained from peripheral blood. Receptors originate from an older woman with COVID-19, enrolled during active disease.

This clone has just a few counts. The rearrangement links TRBV18 to TRBJ2-7; the match to TRBD2 covers 7 bases. V was pared by 5 bases and J by 4 bases, with 2 bases of the junction left unmatched. The CDR3 runs to 12 residues. The germline gives CDR1 KGHSH, CDR2 LQKENI. The CDR3 here is CASSASGYEQYF. CDR3 DNA sequence: TGTGCCAGCTCAGCTAGCGGTTACGAGCAGTACTTC.

V usage is TRBV19 and J usage is TRBJ2-1, with 8 bases identical to TRBD1. The junction had 6 bases not matched to a gene; V was cut back by 5 bases and J by 9 bases. The germline V gene encodes CDR1 LNHDA and CDR2 SQIVND (reference sequence). The CDR3 has 13 residues. This CDR3 reads CASSSRTGGEQFF. In nucleotides, the CDR3 is TGTGCCAGTAGTTCCCGAACAGGGGGTGAGCAGTTCTTC.

V is TRBV5-1 and J is TRBJ2-1; maybe TRBD2 (6 bases). Germline-derived CDR1 and CDR2 are SGHRS and YFSETQ. The V and J ends lost 2 bases and 4 bases respectively, with 13 bases between them. The CDR3 runs 15 residues. The CDR3 bases are TGCGCCAGCAGCTTCGACGGGAGCCTATACAATGAGCAGTTCTTC. Translating it yields CASSFDGSLYNEQFF.

The gene calls are TRBV29-1 and TRBJ1-5; weak D call: TRBD1 (6 bases). The germline CDR1 and CDR2 sequences are SQVTM and ANQGSEA. The length of the CDR3 is 16 residues. V gave up 6 bases and J gave up 2 bases, with 20 bases separating them. The CDR3 reads CSVILTGLGRNQPQHF. In DNA form, the CDR3 reads TGCAGCGTGATATTGACAGGCCTAGGGCGCAATCAGCCCCAGCATTTT.

The chain has TRBV10-3 and TRBJ2-5; 7 nucleotides match TRBD2. Losses at the gene ends were 3 bases for V and 2 bases for J; bases not matched to a gene: 6. In germline, CDR1 is ENHRY, CDR2 SYGVKD. CDR3 length equals 15 residues. CDR3 nucleotides: TGTGCCATCAGTGAATTAGGACTAGGACAAGAGACCCAGTACTTC. This codes for CAISELGLGQETQYF.

CDR3 residues: CASSLVTGDHQPQHF. CDR3 in DNA: TGTGCCAGCAGCTTAGTTACCGGGGATCATCAGCCCCAGCATTTT. This chain links TRBV11-2 with TRBJ1-5; D ambiguous. Germline lookup yields CDR1 SGHAT and CDR2 FQNNGV. The CDR3 totals 15 residues. The germline V and J ends were trimmed by 1 base and 5 bases, with 12 bases remaining between them. The full variable domain, rest sourced from reference TRBV11-2 and TRBJ1-5, is EAGVAQSPRYKIIEKRQSVAFWCNPISGHATLYWYQQILGQGPKLLIQFQNNGVVDDSQLPKDRFSAERLKGVDSTLKIQPAKLEDSAVYLCASSLVTGDHQPQHFGDGTRLSIL.

The V call is TRBV27, the J call TRBJ1-4; 7 positions agree with TRBD1. Germline V gene data show CDR1 as MNHEY and CDR2 as SMNVEV (reference sequence). CDR3 length equals 14 residues. V shed 8 bases and J 7 bases; nucleotides not matched to a gene: 10. DNA for the CDR3: TGTGCCAGCGGGATAGGGGGCGTGGGTGAAAAACTGTTTTTT. Translating gives CASGIGGVGEKLFF.

The chain links TRBV4-1 to TRBJ1-1; 7 nucleotides line up with TRBD1. Germline trimming cut 0 bases from V and 6 bases from J; bases unmatched to any gene: 7. The CDR3 is made up of 15 amino acids. Germline V gene sequence: CDR1 MGHRA, CDR2 YSYEKL. The CDR3 nucleotides read TGCGCCAGCAGCCAAGATCGTACAGGGGTGGCTGAAGCTTTCTTT. Its protein is CASSQDRTGVAEAFF.

The rearrangement uses TRBV2 and TRBJ2-1; 8 bases line up with TRBD2. With 7 bases clipped from V and 6 bases from J, the junction kept 17 bases outside the gene matches. CDR1 SNHLY and CDR2 FYNNEI come from the germline V gene. The CDR3 sequence is 17 residues long. The CDR3: CASKKPLKRENVNEQFF. CDR3 bases: TGTGCCAGCAAGAAGCCTTTGAAGCGGGAGAACGTCAATGAGCAGTTCTTC.

This clone appeared a single time. The rearrangement uses TRBV5-1 and TRBJ2-5; 11 nucleotides agree with TRBD2. The CDR3 extends over 16 amino acids. The germline V gene has CDR1 SGHRS and CDR2 YFSETQ. Germline trimming cut 4 bases from V and 2 bases from J; bases unmatched to any gene: 7. As DNA, the CDR3 is TGCGCCAGCAGCGTCTCGACTAGCGGGGCACAAGAGACCCAGTACTTC. Protein product: CASSVSTSGAQETQYF.

This clone came up a few times. V gene TRBV6-4 combines with J gene TRBJ2-3, with D hard to call. The CDR3 loop spans 16 amino acids. V was pared by 0 bases and J by 0 bases, with 10 bases between. Germline V gene sequence: CDR1 MRHNA, CDR2 SNTAGT. The CDR3 is CASSDSYLTSTDTQYF. In DNA form, the CDR3 reads TGTGCCAGCAGTGACTCATATCTTACTAGCACAGATACGCAGTATTTT.

This rearrangement joins TRBV7-2 to TRBJ2-6, with TRBD2 matching over 8 bases. Germline V lookup: CDR1 SGHTA, CDR2 FQGNSA. The CDR3 spans 16 residues. Trimming took 5 bases from V and 4 from J; bases not matched to a gene: 7. CDR3 sequence reads: CASSRRGGTGANVLTF. As DNA, the CDR3 is TGTGCCAGCAGCCGCCGGGGGGGCACGGGGGCCAACGTCCTGACTTTC.

The chain links TRBV30 to TRBJ1-1; 10 bases are a match to TRBD1. The junction had 11 bases not matched to a gene; V was cut back by 2 bases and J by 5 bases. Germline values: CDR1 GTSNPN, CDR2 SVGIG (reference sequence). The CDR3 has 16 residues. The DNA of the CDR3 is TGTGCCTGGAGTCCACCGGGACAGGGGATCGGTACTGAAGCTTTCTTT. It is translated as CAWSPPGQGIGTEAFF.

V gene TRBV7-6 combines with J gene TRBJ2-5; TRBD1 agrees at 10 bases. The CDR3 has 15 amino acids. In germline, CDR1 is SGHVS, CDR2 FNYEAQ. The trim removed 4 bases at V and 7 bases at J, leaving 9 bases unmatched. The CDR3 nucleotides are TGTGCCAGCAGCTCCCGGGACAGGGGATTGACGACCCAGTACTTC. Protein: CASSSRDRGLTTQYF.

This clone appeared a single time. The chain employs TRBV5-8 and TRBJ1-1, with D tentatively TRBD1 (5 bases). Trimming stripped 2 bases from V and 2 bases from J, with 7 bases between. The CDR3 spans 13 residues. CDR1 is SGHTS and CDR2 is YDEGEE in the germline V gene. The chain's CDR3 is CASSFRGNTEAFF. The CDR3 nucleotides are TGTGCCAGCAGCTTTAGGGGAAACACTGAAGCTTTCTTT.

The chain links TRBV29-1 to TRBJ2-1; 7 bases match TRBD1. Unmatched junction bases numbered 5, after V lost 3 bases and J lost 0 bases. The CDR3 has 15 amino acids. CDR1 is SQVTM, CDR2 ANQGSEA, per germline. The CDR3 spells CSVEGQRSSYNEQFF. The CDR3 coding sequence is TGCAGCGTTGAGGGACAGAGAAGCTCCTACAATGAGCAGTTCTTC.

The chain couples TRBV5-1 to TRBJ2-7; 7 bases match TRBD2. V lost 0 bases and J lost 4; bases outside the gene matches: 10. There are 16 residues in the CDR3. Germline lookup yields CDR1 SGHRS and CDR2 YFSETQ. The CDR3 nucleotides read TGCGCCAGCAGCTTGGGGCTAGCGGTAGGTAGTTACGAGCAGTACTTC. It is translated as CASSLGLAVGSYEQYF. The variable domain in full, with the rest retrieved from reference TRBV5-1 and TRBJ2-7, is KAGVTQTPRYLIKTRGQQVTLSCSPISGHRSVSWYQQTPGQGLQFLFEYFSETQRNKGNFPGRFSGRQFSNSRSEMNVSTLELGDSALYLCASSLGLAVGSYEQYFGPGTRLTVT.

The chain couples TRBV7-9 to TRBJ2-5; possible D gene TRBD2, 5 bases. This CDR3 comprises 16 residues. The V end lost 2 bases, the J end lost 5 bases, and 18 bases lay between the germline ends. Per the germline V gene, CDR1 is SEHNR and CDR2 is FQNEAQ (reference sequence). As DNA, the CDR3 is TGTGCCAGCAGCTTATTAGGGAGATCTCCTCGGGAGACCCAGTACTTC. Translating it yields CASSLLGRSPRETQYF.

The chain recombines TRBV5-6 with TRBJ1-2; D might be TRBD1 (5 bases). V lost 0 bases and J lost 4, with 10 bases in between. The CDR3 is 14 residues long. CDR1 and CDR2 from the germline V gene are SGHDT and YYEEEE. CDR3 loop: CASSLEGPFYGYTF. The DNA of the CDR3 is TGTGCCAGCAGCTTGGAGGGGCCTTTCTATGGCTACACCTTC.

This sequence joins TRBV5-1 and TRBJ1-6; 10 nucleotides match TRBD1. This CDR3 has 17 amino acids. CDR1 is SGHRS and CDR2 is YFSETQ in the germline V gene. The ends lost 1 base at V and 6 bases at J; junction bases unmatched: 7. This CDR3 reads CASSLTARTGGNSPLHF. CDR3 DNA: TGCGCCAGCAGCTTGACGGCCAGGACAGGGGGTAATTCACCCCTCCACTTT.

The chain couples TRBV6-2 or TRBV6-3 to TRBJ2-1, with 14 bases lining up with TRBD2. V lost 2 bases and J lost 9; bases outside the gene matches: 9. The CDR3 totals 17 residues. Germline-derived CDR1 and CDR2 are MNHEY and SVGEGT. For the CDR3, the DNA is TGTGCCAGCAGTTACCTTGGGACTAGCGGGAGTTTAGGTGAGCAGTTCTTC. Its protein is CASSYLGTSGSLGEQFF.